This passage covers 30 T cell receptor beta chains from one sample sequenced in a study of OX40 agonist ivuxolimab in advanced cancers. Sequencing used immunoSEQ multiplex PCR; TCRdb keeps in-frame clones, though not all of them. The sample carries about 79,000 clones, around 94% recorded once. Sequenced material: CD4+ or CD8+ T cells sorted from blood, taken in a trial of the OX40 agonist ivuxolimab. The receptors stem from an adult with an advanced solid tumor such as melanoma, head and neck, liver or kidney cancer.

This sequence joins TRBV7-9 and TRBJ1-5; the D is unclear. The CDR3 runs 13 residues. The ends were cut back, 3 bases at V and 4 bases at J, with 7 bases in the middle. Germline V gene data show CDR1 as SEHNR and CDR2 as FQNEAQ (reference sequence). CDR3 DNA: TGTGCCAGCAGCTTTTTTGAGAATCAGCCCCAGCATTTT. This translates into CASSFFENQPQHF. The variable domain in full, completed from reference TRBV7-9 and TRBJ1-5, reads DTGVSQNPRHKITKRGQNVTFRCDPISEHNRLYWYRQTLGQGPEFLTYFQNEAQLEKSRLLSDRFSAERPKGSFSTLEIQRTEQGDSAMYLCASSFFENQPQHFGDGTRLSIL.

The rearrangement uses TRBV11-2 and TRBJ1-1, with TRBD1 matching 11 bases. CDR1 SGHAT and CDR2 FQNNGV come from the germline V gene. The CDR3 contains 16 residues. V dropped 7 bases and J dropped 4; count of bases not matched to a gene: 11. As DNA, the CDR3 is TGTGCCAGCAACGGAAGGACAGGGGGCAGAGGCACTGAAGCTTTCTTT. Amino acids: CASNGRTGGRGTEAFF. The full variable domain, with the rest looked up from reference TRBV11-2 and TRBJ1-1, is EAGVAQSPRYKIIEKRQSVAFWCNPISGHATLYWYQQILGQGPKLLIQFQNNGVVDDSQLPKDRFSAERLKGVDSTLKIQPAKLEDSAVYLCASNGRTGGRGTEAFFGQGTRLTVV.

The chain carries TRBV19 and TRBJ2-1; unclear D gene. The germline V gene encodes CDR1 LNHDA and CDR2 SQIVND (reference sequence). This CDR3 is 14 amino acids long. Trimming shortened V by 4 bases and J by 0 bases, and 7 bases separated the two germline ends. CDR3 bases: TGTGCCAGTAGTAACGTCGGCTCCTACAATGAGCAGTTCTTC. It translates to CASSNVGSYNEQFF.

This chain connects TRBV9 to TRBJ2-1, with a possible D match to TRBD1 (5 bases). The CDR3 runs 14 residues. The V end lost 4 bases, the J end lost 5 bases, and 13 bases lay between the germline ends. Germline CDR1 reads SGDLS; CDR2 reads YYNGEE. DNA of the CDR3: TGTGCCAGCAGCTCACAGGACGTAAACAATGAGCAGTTCTTC. This sequence encodes CASSSQDVNNEQFF. The variable domain in full, with the rest retrieved from reference TRBV9 and TRBJ2-1, is DSGVTQTPKHLITATGQRVTLRCSPRSGDLSVYWYQQSLDQGLQFLIQYYNGEERAKGNILERFSAQQFPDLHSELNLSSLELGDSALYFCASSSQDVNNEQFFGPGTRLTVL.

The chain is built from TRBV15 and TRBJ2-7; 7 bases match TRBD2. This CDR3 has 14 residues. Germline V gene data show CDR1 as LNHNV and CDR2 as YYDKDF (reference sequence). The junction had 3 bases not matched to a gene; V was cut back by 0 bases and J by 4 bases. The CDR3 loop reads CATSRDGGSYEQYF. The CDR3 DNA sequence: TGTGCCACCAGCAGAGACGGCGGGAGTTACGAGCAGTACTTC.

This rearrangement joins TRBV6-5 to TRBJ2-5; no clear D gene. Near its end, the DNA agrees better with TRBJ2-7, so the J call may be wrong. Germline-derived CDR1 and CDR2 are MNHEY and SVGAGI. The CDR3 consists of 11 residues. The CDR3 loop reads CASSYSSEQYF. The CDR3 DNA sequence: TGTGCCAGCAGTTACTCGTCCGAGCAGTACTTC.

This chain links TRBV15 with TRBJ2-1; D possibly corresponds to TRBD1 (5 bases). CDR3 length equals 16 residues. V gave up 8 bases and J gave up 0 bases, with 17 bases separating them. Germline V lookup: CDR1 LNHNV, CDR2 YYDKDF (reference sequence). The chain's CDR3 is CATAAPRQSSYNEQFF. For the CDR3, the DNA is TGTGCCACCGCGGCCCCACGACAGAGCTCCTACAATGAGCAGTTCTTC. Combining the CDR3 with reference TRBV15 and TRBJ2-1 gives the whole variable domain DAMVIQNPRYQVTQFGKPVTLSCSQTLNHNVMYWYQQKSSQAPKLLFHYYDKDFNNEADTPDNFQSRRPNTSFCFLDIRSPGLGDTAMYLCATAAPRQSSYNEQFFGPGTRLTVL.

CDR3 residues: CASSISLPIPPEAFF. The CDR3 coding sequence is TGTGCCAGTAGTATATCCCTGCCAATCCCCCCTGAAGCTTTCTTT. This chain links TRBV19 with TRBJ1-1, with D uncertain. Germline lookup yields CDR1 LNHDA and CDR2 SQIVND (reference sequence). The V end lost 2 bases, the J end lost 6 bases, and 16 bases lay between the germline ends. This CDR3 is 15 amino acids long. The full variable domain, rest sourced from reference TRBV19 and TRBJ1-1, is DGGITQSPKYLFRKEGQNVTLSCEQNLNHDAMYWYRQDPGQGLRLIYYSQIVNDFQKGDIAEGYSVSREKKESFPLTVTSAQKNPTAFYLCASSISLPIPPEAFFGQGTRLTVV.

The table lists this clone with a count of one. The rearrangement joins TRBV9 to TRBJ2-5, with TRBD1 matching over 7 bases. The germline CDR1 and CDR2 sequences are SGDLS and YYNGEE. Trimming cost V 0 bases and J 2 bases; bases outside gene matches: 4. CDR3 length: 15 residues. CDR3 DNA sequence: TGTGCCAGCAGCGTAGGTGACAGGGAACAAGAGACCCAGTACTTC. It is translated as CASSVGDREQETQYF. The whole variable domain, filled in from reference TRBV9 and TRBJ2-5, reads DSGVTQTPKHLITATGQRVTLRCSPRSGDLSVYWYQQSLDQGLQFLIQYYNGEERAKGNILERFSAQQFPDLHSELNLSSLELGDSALYFCASSVGDREQETQYFGPGTRLLVL.

The chain combines TRBV12-5 with TRBJ1-2; TRBD1 matches at 9 bases. This CDR3 region has 16 residues. From germline, CDR1 is LGHNT and CDR2 FRNRAP. With 5 bases clipped from V and 4 bases from J, the junction kept 11 bases outside the gene matches. The CDR3 loop is CASGAPGQGFGYGYTF. The DNA of the CDR3 is TGTGCTAGTGGTGCTCCGGGACAGGGATTCGGCTATGGCTACACCTTC.

This clone was counted a single time. The chain combines TRBV7-2 with TRBJ2-3, with unresolved D. The V end was cut by 2 bases, the J end by 6 bases, with 9 bases between. Germline CDR1 reads SGHTA; CDR2 reads FQGNSA. CDR3 length: 13 amino acids. CDR3: CASSLWASDTQYF. The CDR3 bases are TGTGCCAGCAGCTTATGGGCTTCTGATACGCAGTATTTT.

The chain uses TRBV7-7 and TRBJ2-1; TRBD1 aligns across 8 bases. The CDR3 runs 14 residues. J was trimmed by 2 bases and V by 3 bases; bases with no gene match: 0. Germline V CDR1 and CDR2: SSHAT, FNYEAQ (reference sequence). CDR3 region: CASSLTGAYNEQFF. The CDR3, as DNA: TGTGCCAGCAGCTTGACAGGGGCCTACAATGAGCAGTTCTTC.

The chain has TRBV7-6 and TRBJ2-1; TRBD2 agrees at 11 bases. Germline CDR1 SGHVS, CDR2 FNYEAQ. V dropped 1 base and J dropped 8; count of bases not matched to a gene: 7. This CDR3 comprises 16 residues. The CDR3 nucleotides are TGTGCCAGCAGCTTAGAACTAGCGGGGGCGGGGGATGAGCAGTTCTTC. Its protein product is CASSLELAGAGDEQFF.

V and J are TRBV6-1 and TRBJ2-5, with D possibly called TRBD1 or TRBD2 (5 bases each). The CDR3 covers 15 residues. With 4 bases removed from V and 4 bases from J, the gap between germline ends came to 16 bases. Germline values: CDR1 MNHNS, CDR2 SASEGT. CDR3 loop: CASSGEWGKRETQYF. The CDR3 DNA is TGTGCCAGCAGTGGTGAGTGGGGGAAACGAGAGACCCAGTACTTC.

The V and J genes are TRBV7-2 and TRBJ2-7, with 10 nucleotides matching TRBD1. This CDR3 comprises 13 residues. V shed 5 bases and J 5 bases; nucleotides not matched to a gene: 3. Germline assignment: CDR1 SGHTA and CDR2 FQGNSA. The CDR3 sequence is CASSGTGEDEQYF. For the CDR3, the DNA is TGTGCCAGCAGCGGGACAGGGGAAGACGAGCAGTACTTC.

The CDR3 loop reads CASRGDGLINQPQHF. CDR3 sequence (DNA): TGTGCCAGCAGAGGCGATGGGTTGATCAATCAGCCCCAGCATTTT. The chain carries TRBV27 and TRBJ1-5; D call uncertain. The CDR3 contains 15 residues. Trimming took 6 bases from V and 3 from J, leaving 15 bases between them. Per the germline V gene, CDR1 is MNHEY and CDR2 is SMNVEV (reference sequence).

The chain is built from TRBV7-9 and TRBJ2-2, with D perhaps assigned TRBD1 or TRBD2 (5 bases each). Trimming removed 4 bases from V and 5 bases from J, with 20 bases in between. CDR3 length: 17 residues. The germline V gene has CDR1 SEHNR and CDR2 FQNEAQ (reference sequence). CDR3 sequence: CASSSNHGTGPTGELFF. CDR3 sequence (DNA): TGTGCCAGCAGCTCTAACCACGGGACGGGGCCGACCGGGGAGCTGTTTTTT. The variable domain in full, completed from reference TRBV7-9 and TRBJ2-2, reads DTGVSQNPRHKITKRGQNVTFRCDPISEHNRLYWYRQTLGQGPEFLTYFQNEAQLEKSRLLSDRFSAERPKGSFSTLEIQRTEQGDSAMYLCASSSNHGTGPTGELFFGEGSRLTVL.

The genes are TRBV21-1 and TRBJ2-5; whether TRBD1, the table's D call, matches the DNA was not checked. TRBV21-1 is a recognized pseudogene. The CDR3 runs to 13 residues. The CDR3 DNA reads TGTGCCCTCGTGGCAGGGGAACAAGAGACCCAGTACTTC. Its translation is CALVAGEQETQYF.

The rearrangement links TRBV5-1 to TRBJ1-5; no firm D call. This CDR3 has 14 residues. The germline gives CDR1 SGHRS, CDR2 YFSETQ. V shed 0 bases and J shed 0 bases, with 4 bases lying between them. In DNA form, the CDR3 reads TGCGCCAGCAGCTTGGGGGGTAGCAATCAGCCCCAGCATTTT. Amino acid sequence: CASSLGGSNQPQHF.

J is TRBJ2-7 and V is TRBV6-6; D not certain. Looked up from germline, CDR1 is MNHNY and CDR2 is SVGAGI (reference sequence). Trimming shortened V by 2 bases and J by 0 bases, and 11 bases separated the two germline ends. The CDR3 length is 15 residues. The CDR3 sequence: CASSYTDRNSYEQYF. In DNA form, the CDR3 reads TGTGCCAGCAGTTACACGGACCGAAACTCCTACGAGCAGTACTTC.

The chain links TRBV14 to TRBJ2-2; 9 bases are a match to TRBD2. Germline CDR1 reads SGHDN; CDR2 reads FVKESK. The V and J ends lost 4 bases and 6 bases, in that order; junction bases with no gene match: 6. The CDR3 extends over 15 amino acids. Here the CDR3 reads CASSPLAGPSGELFF. DNA of the CDR3: TGTGCCAGCAGCCCGCTAGCGGGACCCTCCGGGGAGCTGTTTTTT.

V is TRBV6-5 and J is TRBJ1-1; D uncertain. V was shortened by 7 bases and J by 2 bases, with 5 bases between the two germline ends. The CDR3 spans 11 residues. From germline, CDR1 is MNHEY and CDR2 SVGAGI. CDR3 in DNA: TGTGCCAGCACCTCAAACACTGAAGCTTTCTTT. It yields the protein CASTSNTEAFF.

This chain links TRBV28 with TRBJ1-6; possible D gene TRBD1, 5 bases. CDR1 is MDHEN and CDR2 is SYDVKM in the germline V gene. This CDR3 region has 14 residues. V was cut by 7 bases and J by 0 bases, with 7 bases left in between. This chain's CDR3 is CASIDSSYNSPLHF. In nucleotides, the CDR3 is TGTGCCAGCATTGACAGCTCCTATAATTCACCCCTCCACTTT.

The rearrangement uses TRBV7-2 and TRBJ1-4, with D uncertain. CDR3 size: 14 residues. Looked up from germline, CDR1 is SGHTA and CDR2 is FQGNSA. V was trimmed by 2 bases and J by 0 bases, leaving 4 bases between them. This CDR3 is CASSLLATNEKLFF. The CDR3 DNA reads TGTGCCAGCAGCTTACTTGCAACTAATGAAAAACTGTTTTTT.

The chain joins TRBV5-8 to TRBJ2-6; D is ambiguous. With 0 bases removed from V and 0 bases from J, the gap between germline ends came to 7 bases. From germline, CDR1 is SGHTS and CDR2 YDEGEE. The CDR3 runs 16 residues. DNA of the CDR3: TGTGCCAGCAGCTTGGATGGGCTCTCTGGGGCCAACGTCCTGACTTTC. Its protein product is CASSLDGLSGANVLTF.

The chain employs TRBV18 and TRBJ1-6; D might be TRBD1 (6 bases). Between the trimmed V and J ends, which lost 2 bases and 10 bases, there was a span of 12 bases. This CDR3 is built from 14 residues. CDR1 is KGHSH, CDR2 LQKENI, per germline. The CDR3 protein is CASSPGGLSSPLHF. The CDR3 nucleotides are TGTGCCAGCTCACCAGGGGGCTTAAGCTCACCCCTCCACTTT.

The V gene is TRBV9, the J gene TRBJ2-2, with a weak D call TRBD2 (5 bases). This CDR3 has 15 residues. The germline V gene has CDR1 SGDLS and CDR2 YYNGEE. V lost 2 bases and J 4 bases, leaving 12 bases between the germline ends. The CDR3 nucleotides read TGTGCCAGCAGCGTGTCCGGGATACCCACCGGGGAGCTGTTTTTT. Translated: CASSVSGIPTGELFF.

This chain connects TRBV6-6 to TRBJ2-5, with 13 positions matching TRBD2. The CDR3 is made up of 16 amino acids. CDR1 and CDR2 from the germline V gene are MNHNY and SVGAGI (reference sequence). The ends lost 4 bases at V and 3 bases at J; junction bases unmatched: 5. The chain's CDR3 is CASSSGLAGVEETQYF. The CDR3, as DNA: TGTGCCAGCAGTTCTGGACTAGCGGGGGTCGAAGAGACCCAGTACTTC.

The chain carries TRBV23-1 and TRBJ2-7; 9 bases align to TRBD2. TRBV23-1 is identified as an open reading frame with a role that is uncertain. This CDR3 is 13 amino acids long. With 2 bases clipped from V and 6 bases from J, the junction kept 2 bases outside the gene matches. The CDR3 DNA sequence: TGCGCCAGCAGTCAAGGGACTAGCACCGAGCAGTACTTC. This codes for CASSQGTSTEQYF.

Only one count was recorded for this clone. The chain employs TRBV4-1 and TRBJ1-5; D unresolved. Germline V CDR1 and CDR2: MGHRA, YSYEKL. V gave up 1 base and J gave up 9 bases, with 10 bases separating them. This CDR3 is 13 amino acids long. The CDR3 reads CASSQVVERPQHF. The CDR3 DNA is TGCGCCAGCAGCCAAGTGGTGGAACGGCCCCAGCATTTT.